This T cell receptor (beta chain) was recovered during a study of T cell responses to AZD1222 COVID-19 vaccine. Across the study: Second-dose recipients at about 4 or about 12 weeks were treated as one pooled group. Study conclusions and caveats: Donors were largely white British and mainly female; clonal diversity was possibly underestimated.

A word on this clone: Its antigen is undetermined.

Assay used: immunoSEQ multiplex PCR; TCRdb lists only in-frame clones, some missing. The sample comprises approximately 150,000 clones, just under 95% of which are singletons, and more than 1.5% rests with the top ten. The sequence was obtained from an adult in good health. The sample in question was peripheral blood, obtained on day 0 of AZD1222 vaccination.

This chain's CDR3 is CAISESMGTGDTEAFF. CDR3 DNA: TGTGCCATCAGTGAGTCGATGGGGACGGGGGACACTGAAGCTTTCTTT. This chain links TRBV10-3 with TRBJ1-1, with D possibly being TRBD1 (5 bases). With 0 bases removed from V and 3 bases from J, the gap between germline ends came to 14 bases. The CDR3 loop spans 16 amino acids. Germline V gene data show CDR1 as ENHRY and CDR2 as SYGVKD.